This entry lists 27 T cell receptor beta chains sequenced from one sample in a study of Graves' ophthalmopathy and Graves' hyperthyroidism. TCR beta CDR3 amplification used RNA transcripts. In the first round, RT-PCR was carried out with HTBI primers, and a multiplex PCR formed the second round. From the multiplex PCR reads, TCRdb called clonotypes with MiXCR, one entry per CDR3 protein. The data show about 740,000 distinct CDR3 sequences, 40% seen once. Sequencing used peripheral blood. All receptors come from an adult man with Graves' ophthalmopathy.

The gene calls are TRBV2 and TRBJ1-3; unclear D gene. Trimming pared 8 bases from V and 0 bases from J, leaving 11 bases between. The germline CDR1 and CDR2 sequences are SNHLY and FYNNEI. The CDR3 has 14 amino acids. CDR3 nucleotide sequence: TGTGCCAGCTTCGAGGGTTTCTCTGGAAACACCATATATTTT. It translates to CASFEGFSGNTIYF. Complete variable domain (other parts from reference TRBV2 and TRBJ1-3): EPEVTQTPSHQVTQMGQEVILRCVPISNHLYFYWYRQILGQKVEFLVSFYNNEISEKSEIFDDQFSVERPDGSNFTLKIRSTKLEDSAMYFCASFEGFSGNTIYFGEGSWLTVV.

This clonotype was observed once. As the CDR3 is not closed by the conserved phenylalanine or tryptophan, this likely results from a read error. No DNA is shown, since the ends of the CDR3 on it are uncertain; the CDR3 is the one TCRdb lists. This chain's CDR3 is CAISEPGQG. The chain uses TRBV10-3 and TRBJ2-7; the tabulated D call, TRBD1, remains unverified against the DNA. The germline CDR1 and CDR2 sequences are ENHRY and SYGVKD. The length of the CDR3 is 9 amino acids, counting both ends.

This clonotype has ten or more counts. The genes are TRBV20-1 and TRBJ1-2; TRBD1 is a possible D gene (5 bases). The ends were cut back, 1 base at V and 8 bases at J, with 20 bases in the middle. CDR3 length: 15 residues. The germline V gene has CDR1 DFQATT and CDR2 SNEGSKA (reference sequence). The CDR3 spells CSARVQSGRGSGYTF. As DNA, the CDR3 is TGCAGTGCTAGAGTTCAATCGGGGCGAGGGAGCGGCTACACCTTC.

This clonotype was recorded at least ten times. The gene calls are TRBV15 and TRBJ1-4; TRBD1 matches 8 bases. With 1 base clipped from V and 8 bases from J, the junction kept 6 bases outside the gene matches. CDR1 and CDR2 (germline): LNHNV, YYDKDF (reference sequence). The CDR3 is made up of 15 amino acids. Written as DNA, the CDR3 is TGTGCCACCAGCAGAGTAGTACAGGGGGACGAAAAACTGTTTTTT. Translated, it gives CATSRVVQGDEKLFF.

This rearrangement joins TRBV15 to TRBJ1-4; D is unresolved. This CDR3 contains 15 residues. Deletions cut 1 base from V and 8 bases from J, with 14 bases between. Per the germline V gene, CDR1 is LNHNV and CDR2 is YYDKDF (reference sequence). CDR3 bases: TGTGCCACCAGCAGAGGGACGCACGTCGGGGAAAAACTGTTTTTT. This codes for CATSRGTHVGEKLFF.

About this clonotype: A much bigger clone sits one base away, suggesting this may be a read error. The chain couples TRBV11-1 to TRBJ2-7; D gene ambiguous. Germline V gene lookup returns CDR1 SGHAT and CDR2 FQDESV (reference sequence). The CDR3 spans 13 residues. The CDR3 DNA reads TGTTCCAGCAGCTTCAGTTTTCTCTACGAGCAGTACTTC. It yields the protein CSSSFSFLYEQYF.

This clonotype appeared once. The genes are TRBV10-3 and TRBJ1-3; 7 bases align to TRBD1. The V gene end was trimmed by 10 bases and the J gene end by 3 bases; junction bases not matched to a gene: 9. CDR1 ENHRY and CDR2 SYGVKD come from the germline V gene. The CDR3 runs to 14 residues. CDR3 nucleotide sequence: TGTGCCAGCACGAAACAGGGGTTTGGAAACACCATATATTTT. It translates to CASTKQGFGNTIYF.

The rearrangement uses TRBV6-2 or TRBV6-3 and TRBJ1-2; TRBD1 might be the D (5 bases). Germline CDR1 MNHEY, CDR2 SVGEGT. The CDR3 covers 13 residues. This CDR3 is CASTGTPGVGYTF. The CDR3 DNA is TGTGCTAGTACCGGGACCCCAGGTGTTGGCTACACCTTC.

In regard to this clonotype: At one of its ends the junction is not consistent with the germline gene, which may arise from a read error. The chain is built from TRBV7-9 and TRBJ2-7; D might be TRBD2 (5 bases). From germline, CDR1 is SEHNR and CDR2 FQNEAQ (reference sequence). CDR3 length: 13 residues. The CDR3 bases are TGCGCCAGCAGCCAAGAGTTCGGGAACGAGCAGTACTTC. Translating it yields CASSQEFGNEQYF.

This clonotype was recorded many times. The CDR3 nucleotides are TGCGCCAGCAGCTCCGGGACCCTAAGAGGGTCACCCCTCCACTTT. Translation: CASSSGTLRGSPLHF. J is TRBJ1-6 and V is TRBV5-1; a possible D gene is TRBD1 (5 bases). Trimming took 3 bases from V and 10 from J, leaving 17 bases between them. This CDR3 spans 15 amino acids. Germline CDR1 is SGHRS and CDR2 is YFSETQ.

This clonotype showed up many times. The genes are TRBV6-6 and TRBJ1-1; D is possibly TRBD1 (5 bases). Trimming took 6 bases from V and 3 from J, leaving 11 bases between them. The CDR3 is 13 amino acids. Germline CDR1 and CDR2: MNHNY and SVGAGI (reference sequence). CDR3 nucleotides: TGTGCCAGCAGCAGGGACTGGGACACTGAAGCTTTCTTT. It is translated as CASSRDWDTEAFF.

This clonotype came up many times. The chain links TRBV2 to TRBJ1-1; D uncertain. The V and J ends lost 8 bases and 1 base respectively, with 17 bases between them. Per the germline V gene, CDR1 is SNHLY and CDR2 is FYNNEI. The CDR3 runs 15 residues. As DNA, the CDR3 is TGTGCCAGCGGATTTGGTGGGGTTAAGAACACTGAAGCTTTCTTT. It translates to CASGFGGVKNTEAFF.

V is TRBV15 and J is TRBJ1-1, with D possibly TRBD1 on 6 matching bases. The germline CDR1 and CDR2 sequences are LNHNV and YYDKDF (reference sequence). Trimming removed 0 bases from V and 5 bases from J, with 10 bases in between. The CDR3 runs to 14 residues. The DNA of the CDR3 is TGTGCCACCAGCAGAGAACAGGGAGGAACTGAAGCTTTCTTT. Translated: CATSREQGGTEAFF.

Ten or more counts support this clonotype. The CDR3 coding sequence is TGCGCCAGCAGGGACAGGGGCGGAAGGAGCTCCTATAATTCACCCCTCCACTTT. It codes for CASRDRGGRSSYNSPLHF. The chain links TRBV10-2 to TRBJ1-6; TRBD1 matches at 9 bases. The CDR3 is made up of 18 amino acids. CDR1 is WSHSY and CDR2 is SAAADI in the germline V gene. J was trimmed by 0 bases and V by 6 bases; bases with no gene match: 9.

This chain uses TRBV25-1 with TRBJ1-2; D is perhaps TRBD1 (5 bases). CDR3 length equals 14 residues. Germline loops: CDR1 MGHDK, CDR2 SYGVNS. V was cut by 0 bases and J by 6 bases, with 11 bases left in between. CDR3 sequence reads: CASSEYGRADGYTF. The CDR3 bases are TGTGCCAGCAGTGAATACGGCAGGGCAGATGGCTACACCTTC.

The chain carries TRBV20-1 and TRBJ2-7; D may be TRBD2 (6 bases). The CDR3 totals 12 residues. CDR1 and CDR2 from the germline V gene are DFQATT and SNEGSKA (reference sequence). CDR3 amino acids: CSLLESGSGQYF. CDR3 nucleotides: TGCAGCCTTCTGGAATCCGGGAGCGGGCAGTACTTC.

The V and J genes are TRBV9 and TRBJ1-6; D call uncertain. V dropped 4 bases and J dropped 9 bases, with 11 bases sitting between them. Per germline, CDR1 SGDLS and CDR2 YYNGEE. CDR3 length: 13 amino acids. In DNA, the CDR3 is TGTGCCAGCAGCCCAGCGGTGGGTTCACCCCTCCACTTT. Residues: CASSPAVGSPLHF.

Ten or more counts support this clonotype. This chain connects TRBV7-2 to TRBJ1-6; D is possibly TRBD1 (5 bases). V dropped 5 bases and J dropped 6 bases, with 17 bases sitting between them. Germline V lookup: CDR1 SGHTA, CDR2 FQGNSA. The CDR3 spans 16 residues. The CDR3 DNA is TGTGCCAGCAGCCCCGCGATCTGGGGCGGTAATTCACCCCTCCACTTT. Amino acid sequence: CASSPAIWGGNSPLHF.

The chain combines TRBV19 with TRBJ1-6, with D unresolved. The CDR3 has 15 residues. The V and J ends lost 5 bases and 5 bases respectively, with 13 bases between them. Germline assignment: CDR1 LNHDA and CDR2 SQIVND (reference sequence). DNA for the CDR3: TGTGCCAGTAGTGATCATCGTAGGAATAATTCACCCCTCCACTTT. This encodes CASSDHRRNNSPLHF.

The chain combines TRBV10-3 with TRBJ1-1; D gene uncertain. CDR1 is ENHRY, CDR2 SYGVKD, per germline. The CDR3 extends over 15 amino acids. V dropped 1 base and J dropped 4 bases, with 13 bases sitting between them. The CDR3 sequence is CAISEYGMGSTEAFF. Here the CDR3 DNA reads TGTGCCATCAGTGAGTATGGTATGGGAAGCACTGAAGCTTTCTTT.

The chain is built from TRBV7-9 and TRBJ2-7; possibly TRBD1 or TRBD2 for D (5 bases each). Germline V gene sequence: CDR1 SEHNR, CDR2 FQNEAQ (reference sequence). CDR3 size: 14 residues. Trimming removed 5 bases from V and 3 bases from J, with 14 bases in between. The CDR3 coding sequence is TGTGCCAGCAGCGCCTCCGGGGCTAACTACGAGCAGTACTTC. Translation gives CASSASGANYEQYF.

The genes are TRBV20-1 and TRBJ2-7; 10 nucleotides agree with TRBD2. The junction had 12 bases not matched to a gene; V was cut back by 3 bases and J by 7 bases. This CDR3 is built from 15 residues. Per germline, CDR1 DFQATT and CDR2 SNEGSKA (reference sequence). The CDR3 DNA follows: TGCAGTGCTAGCACTAGCGGGGCCCTCTACGGAGAGCAGTACTTC. Its translation: CSASTSGALYGEQYF.

Points on this clonotype: A much larger clone lies a single base off, so this may be a read error. This chain uses TRBV24-1 with TRBJ2-7; 7 positions agree with TRBD2. Per germline, CDR1 KGHDR and CDR2 SFDVKD. V was pared by 4 bases and J by 2 bases, with 4 bases of the junction left unmatched. The CDR3 contains 14 residues. The CDR3 loop is CATSEASGPYEQYF. CDR3 DNA sequence: TGTGCCACCAGTGAGGCTAGCGGTCCCTACGAGCAGTACTTC.

Worth noting for this clonotype: At one of its ends the junction is not consistent with the germline gene, which may arise from a read error. This chain connects TRBV7-9 to TRBJ2-2; 10 bases agree with TRBD2. In germline, CDR1 is SEHNR, CDR2 FQNEAQ (reference sequence). The CDR3 runs 15 residues. CDR3: CASSPSGRRSGELFF. The CDR3 nucleotides read TGCGCCAGCAGCCCTAGCGGGAGACGCTCCGGGGAGCTGTTTTTT.

As regards this clonotype: One junction end disagrees with the germline gene, perhaps due to a read error. The V call is TRBV7-1, the J call TRBJ2-5, with TRBD2 matching over 9 bases. Being an ORF, TRBV7-1 has a function that is uncertain. This CDR3 spans 17 amino acids. This chain's CDR3 is CASSSITLAGGPETQCF. The CDR3 DNA reads as TGTGCCAGCAGCTCAATAACGCTGGCGGGAGGGCCAGAGACCCAGTGCTTC.

This clonotype was detected only a few times. The chain has TRBV20-1 and TRBJ1-2; TRBD1 matches 7 bases. CDR1 is DFQATT, CDR2 SNEGSKA, per germline (reference sequence). The CDR3 sequence is 14 residues long. V gave up 3 bases and J gave up 8 bases; unmatched junction bases: 12. The CDR3 DNA follows: TGCAGTGCTAGGGCAACGACAGGGACGGAGGGCTACACCTTC. Amino acids: CSARATTGTEGYTF.

The table lists this clonotype with many counts. This sequence joins TRBV2 and TRBJ2-7, with TRBD1 matching over 8 bases. V was pared by 6 bases and J by 3 bases, with 10 bases of the junction left unmatched. CDR3 length equals 15 residues. Germline V CDR1 and CDR2: SNHLY, FYNNEI. This chain's CDR3 is CASRPSTGGLYEQYF. CDR3 nucleotides: TGTGCCAGCAGACCTTCAACAGGGGGACTCTACGAGCAGTACTTC.